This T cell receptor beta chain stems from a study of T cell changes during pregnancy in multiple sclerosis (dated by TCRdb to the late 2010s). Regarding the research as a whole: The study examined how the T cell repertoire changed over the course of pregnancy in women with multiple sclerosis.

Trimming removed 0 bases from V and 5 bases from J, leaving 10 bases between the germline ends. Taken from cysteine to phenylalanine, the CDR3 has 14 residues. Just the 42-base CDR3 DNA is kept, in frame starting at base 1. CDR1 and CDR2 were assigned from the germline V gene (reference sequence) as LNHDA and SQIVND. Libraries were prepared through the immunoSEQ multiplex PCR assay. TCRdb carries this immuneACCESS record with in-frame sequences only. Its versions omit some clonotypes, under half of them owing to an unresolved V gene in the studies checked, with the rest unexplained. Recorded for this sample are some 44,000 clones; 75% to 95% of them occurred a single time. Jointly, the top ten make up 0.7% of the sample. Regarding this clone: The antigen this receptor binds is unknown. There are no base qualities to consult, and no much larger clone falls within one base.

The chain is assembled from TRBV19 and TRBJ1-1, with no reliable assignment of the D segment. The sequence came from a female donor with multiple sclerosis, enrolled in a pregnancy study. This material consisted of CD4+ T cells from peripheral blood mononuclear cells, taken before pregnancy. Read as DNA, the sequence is TGTGCCAGTAGTATAGAAGGCCGCGGGACTGAAGCTTTCTTT. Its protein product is CASSIEGRGTEAFF. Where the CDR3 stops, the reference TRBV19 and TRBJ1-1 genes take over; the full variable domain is DGGITQSPKYLFRKEGQNVTLSCEQNLNHDAMYWYRQDPGQGLRLIYYSQIVNDFQKGDIAEGYSVSREKKESFPLTVTSAQKNPTAFYLCASSIEGRGTEAFFGQGTRLTVV.